Shown below are 2 T cell receptor beta chains from a single sample sequenced in a study of T-cell reconstitution after alpha-beta-depleted transplantation in children. Unique molecular identifiers were built into the TCRbeta library. A single record per CDR3 protein comes from TCRdb applying MiXCR to the PCR reads. This table has around 76,000 distinct CDR3 sequences, around 18% appearing once. Here the sequenced sample was PBMCs, mostly from graft donor cells, taken 360 days after TCRalphabeta/CD19-depleted stem cell transplant. Receptors originate from a male patient aged 2-9 years who had a stem cell transplant for acute lymphoblastic leukemia, so the T cells may come from the graft donor.

V gene TRBV5-1 combines with J gene TRBJ2-7; 7 bases line up with TRBD1. Germline CDR1 SGHRS, CDR2 YFSETQ. The CDR3 runs 15 residues. The V and J ends lost 4 bases and 0 bases, in that order; junction bases with no gene match: 7. The CDR3 DNA sequence: TGCGCCAGCAGCCCGGGACAGAGGGTCTCCTACGAGCAGTACTTC. Amino acids: CASSPGQRVSYEQYF.

This clonotype was seen many times. The V call is TRBV5-1, the J call TRBJ2-7; TRBD2 agrees at 7 bases. CDR1 SGHRS and CDR2 YFSETQ come from the germline V gene. J was trimmed by 7 bases and V by 0 bases; bases with no gene match: 10. The CDR3 length is 15 residues. The chain's CDR3 is CASSLAEAGTTEQYF. The CDR3 bases are TGCGCCAGCAGCTTGGCGGAAGCCGGGACTACGGAGCAGTACTTC. Filled out from reference TRBV5-1 and TRBJ2-7, the complete variable domain reads KAGVTQTPRYLIKTRGQQVTLSCSPISGHRSVSWYQQTPGQGLQFLFEYFSETQRNKGNFPGRFSGRQFSNSRSEMNVSTLELGDSALYLCASSLAEAGTTEQYFGPGTRLTVT.